The rows below give T cell receptor beta chains drawn from one sample of a study of early T cells in non-severe SARS-CoV-2 infection. TCRdb fed the 5' RACE reads into MiXCR, producing one record per CDR3 protein. In the table there are more than 20,000 distinct CDR3 sequences, 4.5% to 7% of which are singletons. The material sequenced was whole blood. These receptors came from an adult who was a healthcare worker with PCR-confirmed SARS-CoV-2 infection or an uninfected control (not recorded which). Each CDR3 is given without its conserved first and last residue.

>TRBJ2-3|TRBV6-5
ASSYSLSSTDTQY
>TRBJ1-1|TRBV7-9
ASSATANTEAF
>TRBJ2-3|TRBV10-2
ASSAITSGGADTQY
>TRBJ2-3|TRBV3-1
ASRTTGERDTQY
>TRBJ2-7|TRBV10-2
ASSEGWGASYEQY
>TRBJ2-1|TRBV7-9
ASSFEVAYEQF
>TRBJ2-3|TRBV29-1
SVDRGEGDADTQY
>TRBJ1-1|TRBV28
ASRYDRAF
>TRBJ1-1|TRBV12-3/TRBV12-4
ASSGSRDRIGAF
>TRBJ2-4|TRBV5-1
ASSLGWEPLAKNIQY
>TRBJ1-1|TRBV12-3/TRBV12-4
ASSFAAGSEAF
>TRBJ2-2|TRBV9
ASSGQPGGRTGELF
>TRBJ1-1|TRBV20-1
SARGGGNTEAF
>TRBJ2-7|TRBV6-5
ASSFRGGGPNLYEQY
>TRBJ2-3|TRBV3-1
ASSQGQTSTDTQY
>TRBJ1-5|TRBV11-2
ASSLSGGNQPQH
>TRBJ2-6|TRBV2
ASSRYRDTLSGANVLT
>TRBJ2-3|TRBV18
ASSPWGGTTNSGTDTQY
>TRBJ2-7|TRBV28
ASSVRGAEQY
>TRBJ2-5|TRBV7-6
ASSSYRGMGLETQY
>TRBJ2-3|TRBV6-5
ASSARGVGPGTDTQY
>TRBJ1-1|TRBV10-3
AIRQTGGSEAF
>TRBJ1-1|TRBV12-3/TRBV12-4
ASSFGQGITEAF
>TRBJ1-2|TRBV28
ASTSAGARGNMGYT
>TRBJ1-5|TRBV21-1
ASKERQEVENCNQPQH
>TRBJ1-6|TRBV19
ASSISSGTTSPLH
>TRBJ1-1|TRBV12-3/TRBV12-4
ASSGQGKKNTEAF
>TRBJ1-6|TRBV4-1
ASSSQEGGTSPLH
>TRBJ2-1|TRBV7-2
ASSHGSGYNEQF
>TRBJ2-3|TRBV5-1
ASSSTVSGTDTQY
>TRBJ1-1|TRBV20-1
SITGATEAF
>TRBJ2-4|TRBV5-5
ASSSRGPGDIQY